One sample yielded the 16 T cell receptor beta chains listed below, sequenced in a study of liver allograft versus peripheral blood T cells (dated by TCRdb to about 2020). Study-wide context: T cell receptor repertoires present within transplanted livers were compared with repertoires in the peripheral blood of liver transplant recipients.

Sequencing instrument: Illumina MiSeq. The public sequencing data were trimmed at Q25 with fastp and processed into clonotypes with MiXCR by TCRdb, which kept only in-frame beta chains. Rows with one shared CDR3 protein collapse into an entry with the most common genes and DNA. This sample has fewer than 15,000 distinct CDR3 sequences in its table, and over 15% of those were observed once. Under 15% of the sample is held by the ten biggest clonotypes. The receptor set was obtained from a human patient who had a liver transplant. Where a transplant has occurred, the graft donor may have supplied some of the T cells.

The chain is built from TRBV5-5 and TRBJ1-2, with 8 nucleotides matching TRBD1. CDR3 length: 16 amino acids. The ends lost 6 bases at V and 8 bases at J; junction bases unmatched: 18. The germline V gene encodes CDR1 SGHKS and CDR2 YYEKEE (reference sequence). CDR3: CASIQGAGRMRDGYTF. CDR3 DNA: TGTGCCAGCATTCAGGGGGCAGGGAGGATGAGGGACGGCTACACCTTC.

The table lists this clonotype with a few counts. This chain connects TRBV20-1 to TRBJ1-1; D is unclear. The CDR3 is made up of 12 amino acids. V was pared by 4 bases and J by 1 base, with 7 bases between. Germline CDR1 is DFQATT and CDR2 is SNEGSKA (reference sequence). The CDR3 nucleotides read TGCAGTGCTATTCAGCCGAACACTGAAGCTTTCTTT. Protein sequence: CSAIQPNTEAFF.

This clonotype was counted many times. CDR3 sequence (DNA): TGTGCCATCAGGAGCGATAGCGGGGGGTGGACAGATACGCAGTATTTT. This gives the protein CAIRSDSGGWTDTQYF. The rearrangement links TRBV10-3 to TRBJ2-3; 10 bases are shared with TRBD2. Germline V gene lookup returns CDR1 ENHRY and CDR2 SYGVKD. The CDR3 covers 16 residues. V trimming: 6 bases; J trimming: 3 bases; junction bases outside the gene matches: 9.

This clonotype showed up just once. This chain links TRBV20-1 with TRBJ1-2; D remains ambiguous. Trimming left V 2 bases short and J 4 bases short, with 8 bases between. Germline lookup yields CDR1 DFQATT and CDR2 SNEGSKA (reference sequence). The CDR3 is 12 residues long. The CDR3 nucleotides read TGCAGTGCTAGATCCATGGTCTATGGCTACACCTTC. This sequence encodes CSARSMVYGYTF.

The chain carries TRBV20-1 and TRBJ1-2, with a possible D match to TRBD1 (5 bases). Germline V lookup: CDR1 DFQATT, CDR2 SNEGSKA (reference sequence). V was clipped by 5 bases and J by 4 bases, with 14 bases between them. The CDR3 is 13 amino acids. CDR3 residues: CSAGGLNLYGYTF. DNA of the CDR3: TGCAGTGCTGGGGGACTAAACCTCTATGGCTACACCTTC.

The chain is built from TRBV20-1 and TRBJ2-1; the match to TRBD2 covers 10 bases. CDR3 length equals 15 residues. The V and J ends lost 7 bases and 5 bases, in that order; junction bases with no gene match: 11. Germline V CDR1 and CDR2: DFQATT, SNEGSKA (reference sequence). The DNA for the CDR3 is TGCAGTGTAACGCGAGCGGGAGGGCCCAACAATGAGCAGTTCTTC. This gives the protein CSVTRAGGPNNEQFF.

The rearrangement links TRBV7-2 to TRBJ2-1; D not resolved. The CDR3 length is 17 residues. The V gene lost 5 bases and the J gene lost 0 bases, with 17 bases spanning the gap. The germline V gene has CDR1 SGHTA and CDR2 FQGNSA. The CDR3 DNA is TGTGCCAGCAGCCAAAGAGGTGGCGGAGACTCCTACAATGAGCAGTTCTTC. Its translation: CASSQRGGGDSYNEQFF. Using reference TRBV7-2 and TRBJ2-1 for the parts outside the CDR3, the full variable domain is GAGVSQSPSNKVTEKGKDVELRCDPISGHTALYWYRQSLGQGLEFLIYFQGNSAPDKSGLPSDRFSAERTGGSVSTLTIQRTQQEDSAVYLCASSQRGGGDSYNEQFFGPGTRLTVL.

This clonotype appeared many times. V is TRBV27 and J is TRBJ1-5, with D perhaps TRBD1 (5 bases). The CDR3 runs 15 residues. Germline CDR1 reads MNHEY; CDR2 reads SMNVEV (reference sequence). V gave up 6 bases and J gave up 0 bases, with 12 bases separating them. Here the CDR3 reads CASRRGSISNQPQHF. The CDR3 bases are TGTGCCAGCAGGAGGGGCAGCATTAGCAATCAGCCCCAGCATTTT.

The chain couples TRBV20-1 to TRBJ2-5, with 8 bases that match TRBD1. This CDR3 is built from 13 residues. Per germline, CDR1 DFQATT and CDR2 SNEGSKA (reference sequence). V dropped 6 bases and J dropped 3; count of bases not matched to a gene: 6. In DNA form, the CDR3 reads TGCAGTGCCCCGGACAGGGCAAAAGAGACCCAGTACTTC. Encoded protein: CSAPDRAKETQYF.

The chain joins TRBV6-6 to TRBJ1-5; D gene unclear. V was cut by 7 bases and J by 7 bases, with 17 bases left in between. The CDR3 sequence is 14 residues long. CDR1 and CDR2 (germline): MNHNY, SVGAGI (reference sequence). The CDR3 spells CASTYVWGRQPQHF. The CDR3 nucleotides are TGTGCCAGCACCTACGTATGGGGAAGGCAGCCCCAGCATTTT.

This clonotype has more than one count but fewer than ten. The V gene is TRBV12-3 or TRBV12-4, the J gene TRBJ2-1; D possibly uses TRBD1 or TRBD2 (5 bases each). V dropped 1 base and J dropped 7 bases, with 14 bases sitting between them. The CDR3 totals 15 residues. The DNA of the CDR3 is TGTGCCAGCAGTTTAGGTGCAGGGAGTGTGAATGAGCAGTTCTTC. Protein product: CASSLGAGSVNEQFF.

The chain carries TRBV28 and TRBJ1-1; D unresolved. The CDR3 totals 14 residues. Germline V gene data show CDR1 as MDHEN and CDR2 as SYDVKM. V was cut by 3 bases and J by 1 base, with 9 bases left in between. This CDR3 reads CASSLTNGNTEAFF. As DNA, the CDR3 is TGTGCCAGCAGTTTGACTAACGGGAACACTGAAGCTTTCTTT.

This clonotype was counted many times. The V and J genes are TRBV6-2 or TRBV6-3 and TRBJ1-2; 9 nucleotides line up with TRBD1. The germline gives CDR1 MNHEY, CDR2 SVGEGT. This CDR3 is 14 amino acids long. J was trimmed by 2 bases and V by 2 bases; bases with no gene match: 0. CDR3: CASSYGTGNYGYTF. The CDR3 region has the DNA TGTGCCAGCAGTTACGGGACAGGGAACTATGGCTACACCTTC.

This clonotype is medium-sized within its sample. The rearrangement uses TRBV6-1 and TRBJ2-5; 14 bases line up with TRBD2. The CDR3 covers 18 residues. CDR1 is MNHNS and CDR2 is SASEGT in the germline V gene. Trimming took 3 bases from V and 5 from J; bases not matched to a gene: 11. The DNA of the CDR3 is TGTGCCAGCAGTGAGGCGCGACTAGCGGGAGGGCCGGGTGAGACCCAGTACTTC. Its translation is CASSEARLAGGPGETQYF.

This clonotype qualifies as medium-sized. V is TRBV6-5 and J is TRBJ2-2; D may be TRBD2 (7 bases). The CDR3 loop spans 18 amino acids. Trimming took 3 bases from V and 0 from J, leaving 17 bases between them. Per germline, CDR1 MNHEY and CDR2 SVGAGI. The CDR3 region has the DNA TGTGCCAGCAGTTATTACCGCCCGGGGGGCGCGAACACCGGGGAGCTGTTTTTT. Protein: CASSYYRPGGANTGELFF.

By its share, this clonotype is medium-sized. The gene calls are TRBV6-2 or TRBV6-3 and TRBJ1-5; TRBD1 aligns across 7 bases. With V trimmed by 6 bases and J by 2 bases, 4 bases remained unmatched. The CDR3 has 14 residues. The germline CDR1 and CDR2 sequences are MNHEY and SVGEGT. The CDR3 loop is CASSRTGGNQPQHF. For the CDR3, the DNA is TGTGCCAGCAGCCGGACAGGCGGCAATCAGCCCCAGCATTTT.